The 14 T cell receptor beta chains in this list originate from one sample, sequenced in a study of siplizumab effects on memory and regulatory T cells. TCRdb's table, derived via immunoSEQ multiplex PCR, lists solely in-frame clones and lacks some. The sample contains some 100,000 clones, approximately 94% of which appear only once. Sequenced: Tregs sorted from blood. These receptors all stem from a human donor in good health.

The DNA for the CDR3 is TGTGCCAGCAGTTTTCCGGTAGGGGAGCAGTACTTC. Its translation: CASSFPVGEQYF. V usage is TRBV28 and J usage is TRBJ2-7; D call uncertain. This CDR3 region has 12 residues. Deletions cut 3 bases from V and 7 bases from J, with 10 bases between. Germline CDR1 reads MDHEN; CDR2 reads SYDVKM.

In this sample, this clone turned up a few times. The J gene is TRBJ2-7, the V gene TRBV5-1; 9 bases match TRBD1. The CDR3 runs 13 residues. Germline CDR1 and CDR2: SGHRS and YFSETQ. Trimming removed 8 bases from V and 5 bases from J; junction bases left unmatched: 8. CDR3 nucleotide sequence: TGCGCCAGTACCGGGACAGGGTATAACGAGCAGTACTTC. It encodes CASTGTGYNEQYF.

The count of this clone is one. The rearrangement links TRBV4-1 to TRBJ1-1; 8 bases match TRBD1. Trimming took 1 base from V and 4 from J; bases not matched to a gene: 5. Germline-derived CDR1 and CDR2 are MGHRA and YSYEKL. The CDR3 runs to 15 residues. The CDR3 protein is CASSQVGQGFTEAFF. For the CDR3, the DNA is TGCGCCAGCAGCCAAGTCGGACAGGGTTTCACTGAAGCTTTCTTT.

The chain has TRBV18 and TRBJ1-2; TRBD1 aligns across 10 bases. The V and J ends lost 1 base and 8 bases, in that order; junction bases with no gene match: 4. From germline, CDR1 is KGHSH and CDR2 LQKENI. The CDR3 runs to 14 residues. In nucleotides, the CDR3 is TGTGCCAGCTCACCACGGGGACAGGGGCCGGGCTACACCTTC. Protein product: CASSPRGQGPGYTF.

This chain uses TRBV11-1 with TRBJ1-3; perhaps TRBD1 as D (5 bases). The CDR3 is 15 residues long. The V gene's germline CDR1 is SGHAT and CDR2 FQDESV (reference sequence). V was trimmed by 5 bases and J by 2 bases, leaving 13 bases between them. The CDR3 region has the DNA TGTGCCAGCAGCCATTCAAGAGGGGCTGGAAACACCATATATTTT. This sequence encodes CASSHSRGAGNTIYF.

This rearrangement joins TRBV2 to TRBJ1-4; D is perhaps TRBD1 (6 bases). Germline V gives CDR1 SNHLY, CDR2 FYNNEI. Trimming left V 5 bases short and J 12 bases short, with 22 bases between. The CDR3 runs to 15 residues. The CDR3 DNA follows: TGTGCCAGCAGTCTACCACGGGTCCCGGGGGCAGAACTGTTTTTT. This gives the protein CASSLPRVPGAELFF.

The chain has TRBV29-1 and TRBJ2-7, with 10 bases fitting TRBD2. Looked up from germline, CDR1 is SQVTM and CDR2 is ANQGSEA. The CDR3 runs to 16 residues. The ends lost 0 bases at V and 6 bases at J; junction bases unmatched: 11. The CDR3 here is CSVEDPLAGAIVEQYF. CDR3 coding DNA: TGCAGCGTTGAAGATCCCCTAGCGGGAGCGATTGTCGAGCAGTACTTC.

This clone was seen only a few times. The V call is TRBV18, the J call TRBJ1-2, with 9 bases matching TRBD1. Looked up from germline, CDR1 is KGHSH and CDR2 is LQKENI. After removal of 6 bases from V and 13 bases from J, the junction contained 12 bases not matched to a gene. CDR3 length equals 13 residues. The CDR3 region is CASSPGTGQKVTF. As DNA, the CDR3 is TGTGCCAGCTCTCCCGGGACAGGGCAGAAGGTCACCTTC.

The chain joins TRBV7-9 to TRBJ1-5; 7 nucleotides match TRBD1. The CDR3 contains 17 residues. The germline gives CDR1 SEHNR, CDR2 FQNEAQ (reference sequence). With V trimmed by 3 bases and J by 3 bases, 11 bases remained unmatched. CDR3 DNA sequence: TGTGCCAGCAGCTTTGAAACCTACAGGGGTGACAATCAGCCCCAGCATTTT. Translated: CASSFETYRGDNQPQHF.

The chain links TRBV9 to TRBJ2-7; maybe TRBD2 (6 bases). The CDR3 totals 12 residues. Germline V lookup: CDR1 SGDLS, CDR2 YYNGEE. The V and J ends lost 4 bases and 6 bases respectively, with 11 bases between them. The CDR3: CASSRAGGEQYF. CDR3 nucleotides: TGTGCCAGCAGCAGGGCCGGGGGCGAGCAGTACTTC.

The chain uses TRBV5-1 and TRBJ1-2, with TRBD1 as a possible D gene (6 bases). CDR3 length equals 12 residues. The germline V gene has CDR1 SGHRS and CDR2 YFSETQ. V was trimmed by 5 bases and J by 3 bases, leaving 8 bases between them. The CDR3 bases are TGCGCCAGCAGGGGACAAGACTATGGCTACACCTTC. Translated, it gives CASRGQDYGYTF.

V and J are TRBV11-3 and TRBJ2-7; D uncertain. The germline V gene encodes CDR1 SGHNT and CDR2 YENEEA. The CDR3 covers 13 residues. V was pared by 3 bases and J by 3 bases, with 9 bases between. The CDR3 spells CASSFGSYYEQYF. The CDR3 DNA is TGTGCCAGCAGCTTCGGATCATACTACGAGCAGTACTTC.

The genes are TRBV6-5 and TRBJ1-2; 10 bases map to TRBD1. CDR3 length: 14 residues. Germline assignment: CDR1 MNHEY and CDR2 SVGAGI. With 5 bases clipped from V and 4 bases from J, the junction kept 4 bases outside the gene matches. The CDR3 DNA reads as TGTGCCAGCAGTAAGACAGGGGGCTTCTATGGCTACACCTTC. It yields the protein CASSKTGGFYGYTF.

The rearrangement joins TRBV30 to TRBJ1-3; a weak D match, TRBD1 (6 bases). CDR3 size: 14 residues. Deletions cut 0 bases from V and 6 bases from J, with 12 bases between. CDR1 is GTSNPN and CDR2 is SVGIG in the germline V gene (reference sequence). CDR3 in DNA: TGTGCCTGGAGTGTAGGGGGGTTTGAAAACACCATATATTTT. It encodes CAWSVGGFENTIYF.